Sequencing of this T cell receptor beta chain was carried out in a study of human T cells and chemical hapten exposure. Study as a whole: Per-sample TCR yields varied mainly from small pooled library volume differences.

Described time point: healthy volunteer bleed at 2 weeks. Unfractionated whole blood yielded the extracted total RNA. In this sample, this clonotype turned up a few times. Antigen: not known. The library labeled individual cDNA molecules by adding unique molecular identifiers to them. Original analysis: With a range of about 23,224 to 750,000, the median per sample was around 96,000 TCRs. TCRdb ran MiXCR on the RACE reads and lists one entry per CDR3 protein. TCRdb, not the original authors, processed these V and J calls. The data hold some 120,000 distinct CDR3 sequences, with approximately 10% observed a single time. Study-level points and caveats: No shift was seen in TCRs above 1 in 1000 frequency with DPC sensitization.

The CDR3 extends over 16 amino acids. V dropped 3 bases and J dropped 3; count of bases not matched to a gene: 8. Sequenced material: whole blood. The TCR sequence derives from a male donor in good health. Some clones in this sample may be carry-over from other donors' samples. The chain employs TRBV12-3 or TRBV12-4 and TRBJ2-1; TRBD2 matches at 7 bases. The CDR3 region has the DNA TGTGCCAGCAGTTTGGGTGGGAGGGCCAGCTACAATGAGCAGTTCTTC. It translates to CASSLGGRASYNEQFF.